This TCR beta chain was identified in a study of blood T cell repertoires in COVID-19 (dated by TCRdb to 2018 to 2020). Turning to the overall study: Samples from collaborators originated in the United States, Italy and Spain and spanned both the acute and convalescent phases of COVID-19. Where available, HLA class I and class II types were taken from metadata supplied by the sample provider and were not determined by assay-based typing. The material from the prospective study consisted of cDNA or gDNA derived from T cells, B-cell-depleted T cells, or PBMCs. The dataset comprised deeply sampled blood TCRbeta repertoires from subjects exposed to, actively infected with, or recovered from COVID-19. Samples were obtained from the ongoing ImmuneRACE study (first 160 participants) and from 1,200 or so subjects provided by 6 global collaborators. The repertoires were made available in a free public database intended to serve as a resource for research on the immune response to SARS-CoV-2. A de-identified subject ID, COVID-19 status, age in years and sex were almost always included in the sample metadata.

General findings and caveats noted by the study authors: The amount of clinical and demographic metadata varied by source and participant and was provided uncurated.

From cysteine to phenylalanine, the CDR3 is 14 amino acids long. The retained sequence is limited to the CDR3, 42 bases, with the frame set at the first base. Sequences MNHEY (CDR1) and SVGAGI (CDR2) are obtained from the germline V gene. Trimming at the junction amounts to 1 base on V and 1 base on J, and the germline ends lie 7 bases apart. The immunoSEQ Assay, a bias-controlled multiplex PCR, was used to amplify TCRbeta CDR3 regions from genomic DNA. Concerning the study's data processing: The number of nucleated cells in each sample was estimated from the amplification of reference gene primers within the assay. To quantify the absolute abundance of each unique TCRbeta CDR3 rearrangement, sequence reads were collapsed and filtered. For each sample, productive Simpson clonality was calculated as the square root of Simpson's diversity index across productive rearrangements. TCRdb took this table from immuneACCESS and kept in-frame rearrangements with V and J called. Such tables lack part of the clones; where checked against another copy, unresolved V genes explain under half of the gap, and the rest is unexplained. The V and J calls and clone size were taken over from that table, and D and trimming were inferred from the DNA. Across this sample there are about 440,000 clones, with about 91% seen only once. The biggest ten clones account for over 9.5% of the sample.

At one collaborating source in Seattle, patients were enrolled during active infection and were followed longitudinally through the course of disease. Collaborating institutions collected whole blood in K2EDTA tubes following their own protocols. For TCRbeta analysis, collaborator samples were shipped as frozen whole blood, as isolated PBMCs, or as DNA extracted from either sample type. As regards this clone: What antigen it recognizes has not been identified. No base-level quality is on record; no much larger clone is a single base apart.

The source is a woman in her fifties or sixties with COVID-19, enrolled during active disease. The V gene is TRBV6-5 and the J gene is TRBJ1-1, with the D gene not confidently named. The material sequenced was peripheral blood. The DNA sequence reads TGTGCCAGCAGTTACTATAGTGGGAACACTGAAGCTTTCTTT. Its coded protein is CASSYYSGNTEAFF.